Below, 8 T cell receptor beta chains from the same sample are listed, as sequenced in a study of control samples from healthy donors and cancer patients. Sequencing was performed with immunoSEQ multiplex PCR; in TCRdb, only in-frame clones are kept and a portion is missing. The sample yields about 120,000 clones, 85% to 90% seen once. Sequencing was performed on blood. The receptor set was obtained from a man aged 25-45 years in good health.

The chain uses TRBV7-9 and TRBJ2-7; 7 nucleotides align to TRBD2. CDR3 size: 14 residues. Germline V gene sequence: CDR1 SEHNR, CDR2 FQNEAQ (reference sequence). The junction had 2 bases not matched to a gene; V was cut back by 3 bases and J by 0 bases. The CDR3 coding sequence is TGTGCCAGCAGCTTCGGGGGGAGCTCCTACGAGCAGTACTTC. Protein: CASSFGGSSYEQYF.

There are a few counts of this clone. CDR3 nucleotide sequence: TGTGCCAGCAGCTCAACCCGGGCGGGGGACACTGAAGCTTTCTTT. Its protein is CASSSTRAGDTEAFF. The chain uses TRBV7-8 and TRBJ1-1, with D tentatively TRBD1 (5 bases). CDR1 SGHVS and CDR2 FQNEAQ come from the germline V gene. V was cut by 4 bases and J by 3 bases, with 15 bases left in between. This CDR3 has 15 residues.

This rearrangement joins TRBV15 to TRBJ1-1; weak D call: TRBD1 (6 bases). The germline V gene has CDR1 LNHNV and CDR2 YYDKDF (reference sequence). The CDR3 runs 15 residues. With 8 bases removed from V and 4 bases from J, the gap between germline ends came to 20 bases. In nucleotides, the CDR3 is TGTGCCACCGACCGTGGTGGGGGCGCGGGCACTGAAGCTTTCTTT. It yields the protein CATDRGGGAGTEAFF.

The chain is built from TRBV29-1 and TRBJ1-2; D uncertain. The CDR3 has 13 residues. The germline gives CDR1 SQVTM, CDR2 ANQGSEA. V was trimmed by 2 bases and J by 0 bases, leaving 7 bases between them. The CDR3 here is CSVERATNYGYTF. CDR3 bases: TGCAGCGTTGAAAGGGCAACTAACTATGGCTACACCTTC.

J is TRBJ2-7 and V is TRBV12-3 or TRBV12-4; no clear D gene. The CDR3 totals 13 residues. Between the trimmed V and J ends, which lost 1 base and 0 bases, there was a span of 4 bases. This CDR3 reads CASSLGLSYEQYF. DNA of the CDR3: TGTGCCAGCAGTTTAGGACTCTCCTACGAGCAGTACTTC.

The V and J genes are TRBV6-6 and TRBJ2-5; the match to TRBD1 covers 8 bases. Looked up from germline, CDR1 is MNHNY and CDR2 is SVGAGI (reference sequence). The CDR3 extends over 13 amino acids. J lost 4 bases, V lost 5 bases, and 3 bases had no gene match. The CDR3 loop reads CASSDRGGETQYF. DNA of the CDR3: TGTGCCAGCAGTGACAGGGGTGGAGAGACCCAGTACTTC.

This clone has just a few counts. This chain links TRBV24-1 with TRBJ1-2; D is unclear. V was trimmed by 2 bases and J by 6 bases, leaving 9 bases between them. CDR1 and CDR2 from the germline V gene are KGHDR and SFDVKD. CDR3 length equals 13 residues. The CDR3 DNA follows: TGTGCCACCAGTGATTGGGGAGGGAATGGCTACACCTTC. Encoded protein: CATSDWGGNGYTF.

This sequence joins TRBV30 and TRBJ1-2; 9 positions match TRBD1. The CDR3 runs to 17 residues. CDR1 is GTSNPN, CDR2 SVGIG, per germline (reference sequence). V was clipped by 0 bases and J by 3 bases; unmatched bases: 11. The CDR3 DNA is TGTGCCTGGAGTGTACCGGGACAGGGCTACGTGGACTATGGCTACACCTTC. It yields the protein CAWSVPGQGYVDYGYTF.